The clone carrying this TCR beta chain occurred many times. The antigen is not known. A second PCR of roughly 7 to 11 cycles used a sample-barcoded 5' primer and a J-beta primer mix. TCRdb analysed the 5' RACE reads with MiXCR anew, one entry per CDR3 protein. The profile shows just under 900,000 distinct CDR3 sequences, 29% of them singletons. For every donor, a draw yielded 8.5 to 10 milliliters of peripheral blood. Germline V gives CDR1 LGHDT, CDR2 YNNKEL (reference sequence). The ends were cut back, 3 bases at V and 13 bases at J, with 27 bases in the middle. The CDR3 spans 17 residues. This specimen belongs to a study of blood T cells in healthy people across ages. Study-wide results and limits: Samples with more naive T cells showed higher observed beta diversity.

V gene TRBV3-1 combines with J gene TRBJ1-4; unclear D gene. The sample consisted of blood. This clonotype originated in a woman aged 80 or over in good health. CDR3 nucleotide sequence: TGTGCCAGCAGCCAGGTGAACCCGGGATCTGCAATCGTGAGACTGTTTTTT. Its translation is CASSQVNPGSAIVRLFF.